Shown below are 3 T cell receptor beta chains from a single sample sequenced in a study of T cells in Graves' hyperthyroidism and ophthalmopathy. TCR beta CDR3 regions were amplified from RNA transcripts. The study used the HTBI primer set for a first-round RT-PCR of the TCR CDR3. TCRdb re-derived calls from the multiplex PCR reads in MiXCR, one entry per CDR3 protein. The repertoire holds some 560,000 distinct CDR3 sequences, 15% to 18% seen once, with around 7.8% in the top ten. Sample: blood. These receptors were obtained from a woman aged 30 to 39 with Graves' hyperthyroidism.

The chain recombines TRBV10-3 with TRBJ2-3; 10 nucleotides line up with TRBD2. This CDR3 contains 19 residues. Germline V gene lookup returns CDR1 ENHRY and CDR2 SYGVKD. V lost 8 bases and J lost 6; bases outside the gene matches: 23. This CDR3 reads CAISSGAKNPSGRWDTQYF. In nucleotides, the CDR3 is TGTGCCATCTCGTCAGGGGCAAAAAACCCTAGCGGGAGATGGGATACGCAGTATTTT.

This clonotype was recorded many times. J is TRBJ2-3 and V is TRBV27; D is tentatively TRBD1 or TRBD2 (5 bases each). Germline V CDR1 and CDR2: MNHEY, SMNVEV (reference sequence). The V end lost 3 bases, the J end lost 4 bases, and 20 bases lay between the germline ends. This CDR3 contains 17 residues. The CDR3 reads CASSLHQPGPSADTQYF. As DNA, the CDR3 is TGTGCCAGCAGTTTGCACCAACCGGGACCGAGCGCAGATACGCAGTATTTT.

The table lists this clonotype with many counts. This rearrangement joins TRBV20-1 to TRBJ2-1; D is possibly TRBD2 (6 bases). V was cut by 0 bases and J by 2 bases, with 11 bases left in between. The CDR3 length is 15 residues. Germline V gives CDR1 DFQATT, CDR2 SNEGSKA (reference sequence). CDR3 nucleotide sequence: TGCAGTGCTAGAGATGTAGCGGACACCTACAATGAGCAGTTCTTC. As protein: CSARDVADTYNEQFF.